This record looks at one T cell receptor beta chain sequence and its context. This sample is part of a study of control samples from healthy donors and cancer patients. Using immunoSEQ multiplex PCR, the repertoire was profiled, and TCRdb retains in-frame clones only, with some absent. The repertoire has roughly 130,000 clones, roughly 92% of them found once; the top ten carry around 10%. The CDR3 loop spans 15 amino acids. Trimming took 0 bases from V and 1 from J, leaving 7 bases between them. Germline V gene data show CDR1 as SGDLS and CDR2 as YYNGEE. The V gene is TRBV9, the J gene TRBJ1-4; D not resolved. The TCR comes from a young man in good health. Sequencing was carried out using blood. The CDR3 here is CASSVASLTNEKLFF. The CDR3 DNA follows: TGTGCCAGCAGCGTAGCCAGCCTAACTAATGAAAAACTGTTTTTT. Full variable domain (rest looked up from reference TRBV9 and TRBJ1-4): DSGVTQTPKHLITATGQRVTLRCSPRSGDLSVYWYQQSLDQGLQFLIQYYNGEERAKGNILERFSAQQFPDLHSELNLSSLELGDSALYFCASSVASLTNEKLFFGSGTQLSVL.